This passage covers 25 T cell receptor beta chains from one sample sequenced in a study of CD4+ T cells in melanoma. Measured with immunoSEQ multiplex PCR; TCRdb has only the in-frame clones, and not every one. The sample lists over 100,000 clones; around 93% were seen once. What was sequenced was peripheral blood. The receptor set was obtained from a human donor with melanoma.

The chain recombines TRBV7-5 with TRBJ2-7; the D call of TRBD1 is as the table states it, not checked on the DNA. TRBV7-5 is a pseudogene locus. There are 16 residues in the CDR3. The CDR3 DNA is TGTGCCAGAAGCTCGACGGACAGGAGCTTCTCCTACGAGCAGTACTTC. Its protein product is CARSSTDRSFSYEQYF.

This clone came up once. The J gene is TRBJ2-3, the V gene TRBV5-4; D gene unclear. V gave up 0 bases and J gave up 2 bases, with 7 bases separating them. The CDR3 sequence is 14 residues long. Germline V lookup: CDR1 SGHNT, CDR2 YYREEE (reference sequence). DNA for the CDR3: TGTGCCAGCAGCTTGGCGGTAGACACAGATACGCAGTATTTT. Encoded protein: CASSLAVDTDTQYF.

This clone was found once. V usage is TRBV9 and J usage is TRBJ1-2; TRBD1 is a possible D gene (5 bases). There are 13 residues in the CDR3. Trimming pared 6 bases from V and 8 bases from J, leaving 17 bases between. Germline assignment: CDR1 SGDLS and CDR2 YYNGEE. CDR3 DNA: TGTGCCAGCACCCGCAGCAGGGAACTGGGCTACACCTTC. It specifies CASTRSRELGYTF.

This rearrangement joins TRBV7-6 to TRBJ1-1, with D maybe TRBD1 (5 bases). CDR3 length: 15 amino acids. V lost 1 base to trimming and J lost 1 base, with 10 bases between them. In germline, CDR1 is SGHVS, CDR2 FNYEAQ. The CDR3 DNA sequence: TGTGCCAGCAGCTTAGGTAGCGGGGGGAACACTGAAGCTTTCTTT. This encodes CASSLGSGGNTEAFF.

The chain links TRBV6-1 to TRBJ2-2, with a weak D call TRBD1 (6 bases). The CDR3 contains 15 residues. From germline, CDR1 is MNHNS and CDR2 SASEGT. Deletions cut 5 bases from V and 4 bases from J, with 14 bases between. CDR3 sequence: CASSFDRLATGELFF. Here the CDR3 DNA reads TGTGCCAGCAGTTTTGACAGGCTGGCCACCGGGGAGCTGTTTTTT.

J is TRBJ1-1 and V is TRBV5-1; D gene ambiguous. The V and J ends lost 1 base and 0 bases respectively, with 10 bases between them. There are 15 residues in the CDR3. Germline CDR1 reads SGHRS; CDR2 reads YFSETQ. CDR3 nucleotide sequence: TGCGCCAGCAGCTTGAACAGACCGATGAACACTGAAGCTTTCTTT. Translating gives CASSLNRPMNTEAFF.

This chain links TRBV27 with TRBJ2-3, with D possibly matching TRBD2 (6 bases). CDR1 is MNHEY and CDR2 is SMNVEV in the germline V gene (reference sequence). Trimming pared 3 bases from V and 4 bases from J, leaving 11 bases between. The CDR3 sequence is 14 residues long. CDR3 in DNA: TGTGCCAGCAGTTTGACTAGTCCCCCAGATACGCAGTATTTT. Translation gives CASSLTSPPDTQYF.

This chain uses TRBV5-5 with TRBJ2-3, with D possibly TRBD2 on 5 matching bases. This CDR3 is 14 amino acids long. V lost 2 bases and J lost 6, with 13 bases in between. Germline loops: CDR1 SGHKS, CDR2 YYEKEE (reference sequence). CDR3 region: CASSFVWTGDTQYF. The CDR3 DNA sequence: TGTGCCAGCAGCTTCGTATGGACGGGGGATACGCAGTATTTT.

The chain employs TRBV20-1 and TRBJ1-1; tentatively, D is TRBD1 (6 bases). Per the germline V gene, CDR1 is DFQATT and CDR2 is SNEGSKA (reference sequence). Trimming cost V 0 bases and J 10 bases, with 6 bases left between them. The CDR3 is made up of 10 amino acids. The CDR3 sequence is CSAREDRAFF. CDR3 in DNA: TGCAGTGCTAGAGAGGACAGAGCTTTCTTT.

This CDR3 is CASSLAGHNEKLFF. DNA of the CDR3: TGTGCCAGCAGCTTGGCGGGACATAATGAAAAACTGTTTTTT. The chain carries TRBV5-6 and TRBJ1-4; TRBD1 might be the D (6 bases). The length of the CDR3 is 14 residues. Germline CDR1 SGHDT, CDR2 YYEEEE. V was pared by 0 bases and J by 4 bases, with 7 bases between.

The chain is built from TRBV5-4 and TRBJ1-2; D remains ambiguous. The CDR3 extends over 13 amino acids. Trimming took 4 bases from V and 8 from J, leaving 15 bases between them. Germline V CDR1 and CDR2: SGHNT, YYREEE (reference sequence). The CDR3 DNA is TGTGCCAGCAGCCTGACGGGTAGTCGCGGCTACACCTTC. As protein: CASSLTGSRGYTF.

The chain joins TRBV11-2 to TRBJ2-1; D possibly corresponds to TRBD2 (6 bases). Trimming stripped 8 bases from V and 6 bases from J, with 20 bases between. Germline V gene data show CDR1 as SGHAT and CDR2 as FQNNGV. The CDR3 contains 15 residues. The CDR3 DNA reads TGTGCCAGCTCCCCCGGGGGAGGAAGTGGCAATGAGCAGTTCTTC. Its protein is CASSPGGGSGNEQFF. Full variable domain (outside the CDR3, taken from reference TRBV11-2 and TRBJ2-1): EAGVAQSPRYKIIEKRQSVAFWCNPISGHATLYWYQQILGQGPKLLIQFQNNGVVDDSQLPKDRFSAERLKGVDSTLKIQPAKLEDSAVYLCASSPGGGSGNEQFFGPGTRLTVL.

The V and J genes are TRBV7-9 and TRBJ1-5; D remains ambiguous. V lost 2 bases, J lost 5 bases, and 7 bases lay in between. The CDR3 length is 13 residues. The germline CDR1 and CDR2 sequences are SEHNR and FQNEAQ (reference sequence). The CDR3 sequence is CASSLNRDQPQHF. CDR3 DNA: TGTGCCAGCAGCTTAAATCGGGATCAGCCCCAGCATTTT.

The V gene is TRBV6-5, the J gene TRBJ2-1; no clear D. CDR1 and CDR2 (germline): MNHEY, SVGAGI. Deletions cut 2 bases from V and 8 bases from J, with 7 bases between. This CDR3 comprises 12 residues. The CDR3 here is CASSYGLYEQFF. The CDR3 bases are TGTGCCAGCAGTTACGGGCTTTATGAGCAGTTCTTC.

The chain is built from TRBV7-2 and TRBJ1-1; D might be TRBD1 (5 bases). Germline V gene data show CDR1 as SGHTA and CDR2 as FQGNSA. V lost 3 bases, J lost 5 bases, and 7 bases lay in between. The CDR3 is made up of 12 amino acids. CDR3 protein: CASSFWGTEAFF. The CDR3, as DNA: TGTGCCAGCAGCTTCTGGGGGACTGAAGCTTTCTTT.

This chain uses TRBV9 with TRBJ1-1, with 8 bases fitting TRBD1. CDR3 length: 14 residues. Germline-derived CDR1 and CDR2 are SGDLS and YYNGEE. V dropped 5 bases and J dropped 5; count of bases not matched to a gene: 8. The CDR3, as DNA: TGTGCCAGCAGTACACAGGGGGAAGGGACTGAAGCTTTCTTT. This sequence encodes CASSTQGEGTEAFF.

This sequence joins TRBV11-2 and TRBJ2-5; 7 nucleotides line up with TRBD1. The CDR3 loop spans 15 amino acids. Germline assignment: CDR1 SGHAT and CDR2 FQNNGV. The V segment lost 5 bases and the J segment 2 bases; nucleotides outside the gene matches: 8. The CDR3 nucleotides read TGTGCCAGCAGCCCTGGGACAGTCGGGCAAGAGACCCAGTACTTC. Translation: CASSPGTVGQETQYF.

The chain links TRBV11-1 to TRBJ2-7; 7 bases match TRBD2. The ends lost 2 bases at V and 6 bases at J; junction bases unmatched: 10. Per the germline V gene, CDR1 is SGHAT and CDR2 is FQDESV (reference sequence). The CDR3 has 15 residues. The CDR3 sequence is CASSLTGTNIGEQYF. The CDR3 bases are TGTGCCAGCAGCTTAACCGGGACTAACATCGGCGAGCAGTACTTC.

This clone was found a few times. In DNA form, the CDR3 reads TGCGCCAGCAGCTTTCAACACAGGGCTTCGGATACGCAGTATTTT. This encodes CASSFQHRASDTQYF. The rearrangement uses TRBV5-1 and TRBJ2-3; possible D gene TRBD1, 6 bases. Trimming took off 2 bases at V and 6 bases at J, with 16 bases between the two ends. This CDR3 region has 15 residues. The germline CDR1 and CDR2 sequences are SGHRS and YFSETQ.

The chain uses TRBV5-8 and TRBJ2-7; the D is unclear. Trimming took 6 bases from V and 5 from J, leaving 9 bases between them. The germline V gene has CDR1 SGHTS and CDR2 YDEGEE. The CDR3 extends over 11 amino acids. The CDR3 sequence is CASNRFHEQYF. As DNA, the CDR3 is TGTGCCAGCAATAGATTCCACGAGCAGTACTTC.

The chain is built from TRBV11-2 and TRBJ1-2, with D possibly matching TRBD1 (5 bases). Trimming shortened V by 4 bases and J by 5 bases, and 11 bases separated the two germline ends. Germline-derived CDR1 and CDR2 are SGHAT and FQNNGV. The CDR3 length is 13 residues. The CDR3, as DNA: TGTGCCAGCAGCTACGGGGGGAATTATGGCTACACCTTC. This gives the protein CASSYGGNYGYTF.

The chain joins TRBV27 to TRBJ2-1; perhaps TRBD1 as D (6 bases). CDR1 is MNHEY and CDR2 is SMNVEV in the germline V gene (reference sequence). This CDR3 comprises 14 residues. V was clipped by 1 base and J by 9 bases, with 13 bases between them. In nucleotides, the CDR3 is TGTGCCAGCAGTTTATTCCCCCTAGGGGGTGAGCAGTTCTTC. It encodes CASSLFPLGGEQFF.

The rearrangement joins TRBV9 to TRBJ2-3, with 9 bases identical to TRBD2. Unmatched junction bases numbered 4, after V lost 0 bases and J lost 5 bases. The length of the CDR3 is 15 residues. From germline, CDR1 is SGDLS and CDR2 YYNGEE. The CDR3 protein is CASSVGAGGGDTQYF. The CDR3 DNA sequence: TGTGCCAGCAGCGTAGGAGCGGGGGGAGGAGATACGCAGTATTTT.

This chain joins TRBV14 and TRBJ2-7; either TRBD1 or TRBD2 may supply D (6 bases each). V gave up 3 bases and J gave up 1 base, with 13 bases separating them. The CDR3 spans 15 residues. Germline CDR1 is SGHDN and CDR2 is FVKESK. The DNA of the CDR3 is TGTGCCAGCAGCCACGGGGGCGCGGGATCCTACGAGCAGTACTTC. This encodes CASSHGGAGSYEQYF. Drawing the rest from reference TRBV14 and TRBJ2-7, the complete variable domain is EAGVTQFPSHSVIEKGQTVTLRCDPISGHDNLYWYRRVMGKEIKFLLHFVKESKQDESGMPNNRFLAERTGGTYSTLKVQPAELEDSGVYFCASSHGGAGSYEQYFGPGTRLTVT.

The chain uses TRBV10-3 and TRBJ2-7; TRBD1 matches at 9 bases. This CDR3 comprises 14 residues. Germline V lookup: CDR1 ENHRY, CDR2 SYGVKD. Trimming cost V 6 bases and J 2 bases; bases outside gene matches: 5. CDR3 nucleotides: TGTGCCATCAGCTGGACAGGGGAGACCTACGAGCAGTACTTC. Its protein is CAISWTGETYEQYF.